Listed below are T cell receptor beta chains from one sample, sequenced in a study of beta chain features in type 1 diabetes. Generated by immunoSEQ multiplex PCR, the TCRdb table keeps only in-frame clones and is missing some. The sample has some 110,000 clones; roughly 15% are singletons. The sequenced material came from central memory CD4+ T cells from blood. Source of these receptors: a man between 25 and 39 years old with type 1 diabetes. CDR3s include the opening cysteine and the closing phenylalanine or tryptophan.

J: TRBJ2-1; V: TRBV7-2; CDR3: CASSLGTAFNEQFF
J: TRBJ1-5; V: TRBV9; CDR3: CASSVLEPQHF
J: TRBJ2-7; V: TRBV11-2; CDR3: CASSPDRGSEQYF
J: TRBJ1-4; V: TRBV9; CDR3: CASSVSGNWNEKLFF
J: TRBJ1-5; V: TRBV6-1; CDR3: CASIDGSNQPQHF
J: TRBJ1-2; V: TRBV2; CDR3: CASAREIGYTF
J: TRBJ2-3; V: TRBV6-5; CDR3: CASSYALSSSTDTQYF
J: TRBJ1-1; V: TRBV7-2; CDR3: CASSPGQGIIEAFF
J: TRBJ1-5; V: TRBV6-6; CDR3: CASHGAGGGQPQHF
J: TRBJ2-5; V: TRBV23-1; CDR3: CASSQSDREDETQYF
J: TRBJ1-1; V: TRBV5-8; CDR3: CASSSGQGATEAFF
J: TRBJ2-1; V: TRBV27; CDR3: CASSLIKVYNSYNEQFF
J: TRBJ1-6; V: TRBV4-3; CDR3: CASSQVRGTGSSYNSPLHF
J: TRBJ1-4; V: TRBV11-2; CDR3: CASSLAYSGNEKLFF
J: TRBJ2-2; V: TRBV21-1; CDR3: CASSEPTGNTGELFF
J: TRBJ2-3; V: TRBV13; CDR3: CASSLTQASTDTQYF
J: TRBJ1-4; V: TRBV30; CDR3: CAWRGQGNEKLFF
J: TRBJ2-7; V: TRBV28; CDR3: CASTPDRDEQYF
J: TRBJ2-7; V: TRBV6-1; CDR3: CASSEATTGVVDEQYF
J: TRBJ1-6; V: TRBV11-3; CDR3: CASSITAGARGSPLHF
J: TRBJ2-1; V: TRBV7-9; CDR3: CASSPRTGFSEQFF
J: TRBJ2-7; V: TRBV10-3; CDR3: CAIRWGDRGIYEQYF
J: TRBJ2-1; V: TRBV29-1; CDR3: CSVEEAVEQFF
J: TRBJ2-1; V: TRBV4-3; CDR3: CASARMTGSSYNEQFF
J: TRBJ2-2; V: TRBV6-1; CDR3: CASSDYTGELFF
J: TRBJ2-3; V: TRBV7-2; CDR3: CASTSGLSTDTQYF
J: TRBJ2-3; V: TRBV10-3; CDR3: CAISESRGPRADTQYF
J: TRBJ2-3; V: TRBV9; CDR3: CASSVDGGGSTDTQYF
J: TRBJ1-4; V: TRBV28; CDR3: CASSPAGQGAVTNEKLFF
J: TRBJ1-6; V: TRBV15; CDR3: CATSRRTAYNSPLHF
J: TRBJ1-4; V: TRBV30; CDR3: CAWSAWTVEKLFF
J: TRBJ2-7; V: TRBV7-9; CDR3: CASSRPTEEEQYF
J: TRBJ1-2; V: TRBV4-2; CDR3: CASSQIGQGNYGYTF
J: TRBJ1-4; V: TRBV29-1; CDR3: CSVLGEKLFF
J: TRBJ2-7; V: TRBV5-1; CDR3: CASSMSGGSYEQYF
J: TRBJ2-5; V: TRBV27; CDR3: CASSPNSAGETQYF
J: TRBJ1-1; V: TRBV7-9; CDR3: CASSLTNTEAFF
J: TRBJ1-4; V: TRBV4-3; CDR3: CASSQENISDEKLFF
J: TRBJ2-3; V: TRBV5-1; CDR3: CASGQGYSTDTQYF
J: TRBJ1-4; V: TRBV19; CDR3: CASSDGGGEKLFF
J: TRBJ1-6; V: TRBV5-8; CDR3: CASSLDSGRGLRNSPLHF
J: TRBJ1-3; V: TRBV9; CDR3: CASSVEGEGNTIYF
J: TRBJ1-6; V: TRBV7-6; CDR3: CASSFGDVNSPLHF
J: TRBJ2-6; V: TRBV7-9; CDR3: CASSRSEGRLSGANVLTF
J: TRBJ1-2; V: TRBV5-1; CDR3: CASSLVEGKTYGYTF
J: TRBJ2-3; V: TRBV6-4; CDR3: CASSPADTQYF
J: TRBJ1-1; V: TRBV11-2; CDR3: CASSPGYTEAFF
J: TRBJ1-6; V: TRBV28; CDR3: CASRPQGAYNSPLHF
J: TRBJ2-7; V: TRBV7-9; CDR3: CASSLDPLISSYEQYF
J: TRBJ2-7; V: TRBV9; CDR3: CASSVGSPSGGEYEQYF
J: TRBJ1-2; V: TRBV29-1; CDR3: CSVSGHRDYGYTF
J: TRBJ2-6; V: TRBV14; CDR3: CASSPDVGDTNVLTF
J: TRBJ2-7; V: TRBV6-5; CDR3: CASSYGRLGEQYF
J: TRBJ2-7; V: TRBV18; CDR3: CASSPRPGQGRSYEQYF
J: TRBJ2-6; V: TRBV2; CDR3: CASSDRGPTISGANVLTF
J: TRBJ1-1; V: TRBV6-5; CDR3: CASSPGWGANTEAFF
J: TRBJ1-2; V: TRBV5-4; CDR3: CASSLDRGNGYTF
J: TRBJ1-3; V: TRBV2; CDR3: CASRVQGTGNTIYF